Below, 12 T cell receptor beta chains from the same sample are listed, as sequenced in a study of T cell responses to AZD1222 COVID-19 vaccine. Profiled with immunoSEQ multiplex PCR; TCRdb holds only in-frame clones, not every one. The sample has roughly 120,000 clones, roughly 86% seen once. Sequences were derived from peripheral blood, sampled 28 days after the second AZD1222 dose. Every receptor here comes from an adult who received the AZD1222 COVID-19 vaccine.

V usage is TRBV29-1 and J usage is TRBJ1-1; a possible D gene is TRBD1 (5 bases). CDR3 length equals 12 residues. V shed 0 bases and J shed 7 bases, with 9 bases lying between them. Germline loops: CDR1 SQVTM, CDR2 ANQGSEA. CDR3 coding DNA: TGCAGCGTTGAAGATCGGGGGAGTGAAGCTTTCTTT. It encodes CSVEDRGSEAFF.

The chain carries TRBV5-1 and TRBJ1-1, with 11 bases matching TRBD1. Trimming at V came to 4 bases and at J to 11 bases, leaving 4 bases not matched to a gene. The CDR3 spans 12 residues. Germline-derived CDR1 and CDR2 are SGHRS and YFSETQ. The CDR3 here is CASSTGQGAAFF. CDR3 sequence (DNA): TGCGCCAGCAGCACCGGACAGGGGGCGGCTTTCTTT.

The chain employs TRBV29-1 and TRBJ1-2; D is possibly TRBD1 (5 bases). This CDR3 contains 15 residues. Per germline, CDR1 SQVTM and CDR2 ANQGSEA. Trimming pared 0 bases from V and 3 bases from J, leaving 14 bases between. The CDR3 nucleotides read TGCAGCGTTGAAGAGCAGGGACCGGCAGACTATGGCTACACCTTC. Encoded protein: CSVEEQGPADYGYTF.

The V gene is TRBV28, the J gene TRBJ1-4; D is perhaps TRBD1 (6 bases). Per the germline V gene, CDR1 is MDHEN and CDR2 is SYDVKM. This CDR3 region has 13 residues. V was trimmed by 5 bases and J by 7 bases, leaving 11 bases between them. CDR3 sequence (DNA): TGTGCCAGCAGTCCTAGGACAGCTGAAAAACTGTTTTTT. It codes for CASSPRTAEKLFF. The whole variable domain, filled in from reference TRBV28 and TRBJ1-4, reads DVKVTQSSRYLVKRTGEKVFLECVQDMDHENMFWYRQDPGLGLRLIYFSYDVKMKEKGDIPEGYSVSREKKERFSLILESASTNQTSMYLCASSPRTAEKLFFGSGTQLSVL.

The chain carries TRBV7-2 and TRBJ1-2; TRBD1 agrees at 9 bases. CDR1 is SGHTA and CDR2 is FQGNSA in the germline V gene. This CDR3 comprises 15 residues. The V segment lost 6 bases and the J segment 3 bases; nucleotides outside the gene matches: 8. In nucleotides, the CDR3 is TGTGCCAGCAGGGAACAGGGGGCATATGACTATGGCTACACCTTC. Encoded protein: CASREQGAYDYGYTF.

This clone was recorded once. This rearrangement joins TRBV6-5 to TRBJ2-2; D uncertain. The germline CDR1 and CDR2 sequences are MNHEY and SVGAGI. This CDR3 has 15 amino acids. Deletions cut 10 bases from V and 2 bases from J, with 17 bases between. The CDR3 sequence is CATARSLGNTGELFF. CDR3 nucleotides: TGTGCCACCGCACGATCCCTCGGTAACACCGGGGAGCTGTTTTTT.

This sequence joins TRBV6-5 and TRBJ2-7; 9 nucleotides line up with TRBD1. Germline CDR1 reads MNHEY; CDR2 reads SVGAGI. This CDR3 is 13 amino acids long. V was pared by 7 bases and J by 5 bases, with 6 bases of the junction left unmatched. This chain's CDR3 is CASIRGQGNEQYF. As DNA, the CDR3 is TGTGCCAGCATAAGGGGACAGGGAAACGAGCAGTACTTC.

Written as DNA, the CDR3 is TGTGCCAGCTCCGGTGGGAGGATGAACACTGAAGCTTTCTTT. This codes for CASSGGRMNTEAFF. This chain joins TRBV6-5 and TRBJ1-1; no clear D. V was shortened by 8 bases and J by 0 bases, with 13 bases between the two germline ends. Germline assignment: CDR1 MNHEY and CDR2 SVGAGI. This CDR3 contains 14 residues.

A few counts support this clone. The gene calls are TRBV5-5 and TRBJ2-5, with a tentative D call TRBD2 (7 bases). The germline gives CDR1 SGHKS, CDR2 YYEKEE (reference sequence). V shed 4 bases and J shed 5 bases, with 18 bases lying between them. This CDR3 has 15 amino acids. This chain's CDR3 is CASSLLRRGAETQYF. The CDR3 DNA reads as TGTGCCAGCAGCCTCCTTCGCCGGGGGGCGGAGACCCAGTACTTC.

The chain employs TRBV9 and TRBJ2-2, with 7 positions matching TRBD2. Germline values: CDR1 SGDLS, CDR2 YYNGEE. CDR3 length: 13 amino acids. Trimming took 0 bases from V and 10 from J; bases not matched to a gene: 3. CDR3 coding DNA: TGTGCCAGCAGCGTAGTGGGGGGGACGGAGCTGTTTTTT. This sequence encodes CASSVVGGTELFF.

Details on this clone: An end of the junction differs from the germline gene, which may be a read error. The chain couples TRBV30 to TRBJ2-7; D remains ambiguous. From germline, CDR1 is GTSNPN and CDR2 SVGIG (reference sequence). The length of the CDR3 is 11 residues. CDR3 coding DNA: TGTGCCTGGAGTGTCTCCCACGAGCAGTACTTC. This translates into CAWSVSHEQYF.

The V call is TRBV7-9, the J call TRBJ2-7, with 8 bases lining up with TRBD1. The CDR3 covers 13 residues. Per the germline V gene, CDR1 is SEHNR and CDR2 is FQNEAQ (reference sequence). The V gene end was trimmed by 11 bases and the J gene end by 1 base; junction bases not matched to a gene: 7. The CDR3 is CAGQGRESYEQYF. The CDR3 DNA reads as TGTGCCGGACAGGGTCGGGAATCCTACGAGCAGTACTTC.